Below, 27 T cell receptor beta chains from the same sample are listed, as sequenced in a study of technical replicates of blood from four donors. Sequencing used immunoSEQ multiplex PCR; TCRdb keeps in-frame clones, though not all of them. In the table there are tens of thousands of clones, around 94% of which are singletons. Input material: T cells isolated from PBMCs. Every receptor here comes from a human donor in good health.

The V call is TRBV27, the J call TRBJ2-7; the match to TRBD1 covers 9 bases. With 5 bases clipped from V and 4 bases from J, the junction kept 6 bases outside the gene matches. Per the germline V gene, CDR1 is MNHEY and CDR2 is SMNVEV (reference sequence). This CDR3 region has 14 residues. The CDR3 reads CASSPGTGPYEQYF. The DNA for the CDR3 is TGTGCCAGCAGTCCCGGGACAGGGCCATACGAGCAGTACTTC.

J is TRBJ2-7 and V is TRBV27; TRBD1 aligns across 7 bases. The V and J ends lost 4 bases and 5 bases, in that order; junction bases with no gene match: 2. CDR1 is MNHEY and CDR2 is SMNVEV in the germline V gene (reference sequence). The CDR3 is 12 amino acids. CDR3 sequence reads: CASSYTGDEQYF. The CDR3 nucleotides are TGTGCCAGCAGTTATACAGGGGACGAGCAGTACTTC.

The gene calls are TRBV4-2 and TRBJ1-1; D not resolved. Germline CDR1 reads LGHNA; CDR2 reads YNFKEQ. Trimming stripped 4 bases from V and 9 bases from J, with 18 bases between. This CDR3 spans 14 amino acids. In nucleotides, the CDR3 is TGTGCCAGCAGCCTAACTTCTATGGGCGGGAAAGCTTTCTTT. Encoded protein: CASSLTSMGGKAFF.

This sequence joins TRBV4-1 and TRBJ2-7; D is unresolved. Trimming removed 0 bases at V and 2 bases at J, with 17 bases between. CDR3 size: 17 residues. Germline V gene lookup returns CDR1 MGHRA and CDR2 YSYEKL. The CDR3 region is CASSQEPPLESPYEQYF. Written as DNA, the CDR3 is TGCGCCAGCAGCCAAGAACCCCCCCTAGAATCTCCCTACGAGCAGTACTTC.

The J gene is TRBJ2-3, the V gene TRBV30; possible D gene TRBD2, 6 bases. The V end was cut by 2 bases, the J end by 5 bases, with 14 bases between. This CDR3 comprises 14 residues. Germline values: CDR1 GTSNPN, CDR2 SVGIG (reference sequence). Written as DNA, the CDR3 is TGTGCCTGGAGTACGGGGGTCATGGGAGATACGCAGTATTTT. Encoded protein: CAWSTGVMGDTQYF.

The rearrangement joins TRBV28 to TRBJ2-7, with D perhaps matching TRBD2 (5 bases). V lost 7 bases and J 2 bases, leaving 12 bases between the germline ends. Germline loops: CDR1 MDHEN, CDR2 SYDVKM. This CDR3 has 13 residues. The CDR3 loop is CASNLSGTYEQYF. The DNA for the CDR3 is TGTGCCAGCAACCTGAGCGGTACCTACGAGCAGTACTTC.

In this sample, this clone turned up once. This chain joins TRBV7-7 and TRBJ1-1; D might be TRBD1 (5 bases). V was pared by 6 bases and J by 4 bases, with 21 bases between. The germline gives CDR1 SSHAT, CDR2 FNYEAQ (reference sequence). This CDR3 spans 16 amino acids. This chain's CDR3 is CASRPSTDSRATEAFF. CDR3 coding DNA: TGTGCCAGCAGACCAAGTACCGACAGCAGGGCCACTGAAGCTTTCTTT.

The chain carries TRBV18 and TRBJ1-5; D is unresolved. The CDR3 has 17 amino acids. V was clipped by 2 bases and J by 0 bases, with 14 bases between them. The V gene's germline CDR1 is KGHSH and CDR2 LQKENI. CDR3 residues: CASSPGGRTNSNQPQHF. The CDR3 DNA follows: TGTGCCAGCTCACCAGGCGGACGGACTAATAGCAATCAGCCCCAGCATTTT.

This chain uses TRBV29-1 with TRBJ2-7, with a weak D call TRBD2 (5 bases). Germline-derived CDR1 and CDR2 are SQVTM and ANQGSEA. This CDR3 has 13 residues. With 7 bases removed from V and 2 bases from J, the gap between germline ends came to 15 bases. DNA for the CDR3: TGCAGCGCTGCAGGTTTCGGGGCCTACGAGCAGTACTTC. It encodes CSAAGFGAYEQYF.

The chain uses TRBV27 and TRBJ1-2; 8 positions agree with TRBD1. The junction had 6 bases not matched to a gene; V was cut back by 7 bases and J by 2 bases. CDR3 length equals 14 residues. CDR1 is MNHEY and CDR2 is SMNVEV in the germline V gene (reference sequence). CDR3 DNA sequence: TGTGCCAGCAAGTCAGGGGGCCAGAACTATGGCTACACCTTC. Residues: CASKSGGQNYGYTF.

V is TRBV7-9 and J is TRBJ1-2; TRBD1 aligns across 7 bases. The germline CDR1 and CDR2 sequences are SEHNR and FQNEAQ (reference sequence). This CDR3 contains 16 residues. J was trimmed by 3 bases and V by 0 bases; bases with no gene match: 7. CDR3 loop: CASSLAWGQKYYGYTF. CDR3 sequence (DNA): TGTGCCAGCAGCTTAGCGTGGGGACAGAAATACTATGGCTACACCTTC.

A few counts support this clone. The chain combines TRBV13 with TRBJ1-1, with D unclear. The germline V and J ends were trimmed by 3 bases and 10 bases, with 12 bases remaining between them. This CDR3 spans 12 amino acids. Germline V gives CDR1 PRHDT, CDR2 FYEKMQ (reference sequence). CDR3 in amino acids: CASSFWRKRAFF. In DNA form, the CDR3 reads TGTGCCAGCAGCTTTTGGAGGAAAAGAGCTTTCTTT. The full variable domain, its missing parts supplied by reference TRBV13 and TRBJ1-1, is AAGVIQSPRHLIKEKRETATLKCYPIPRHDTVYWYQQGPGQDPQFLISFYEKMQSDKGSIPDRFSAQQFSDYHSELNMSSLELGDSALYFCASSFWRKRAFFGQGTRLTVV.

V usage is TRBV4-1 and J usage is TRBJ2-7; TRBD1 matches 9 bases. CDR1 and CDR2 from the germline V gene are MGHRA and YSYEKL. There are 14 residues in the CDR3. V gave up 4 bases and J gave up 4 bases; unmatched junction bases: 5. CDR3 in amino acids: CASSLRTGEYEQYF. The CDR3 coding sequence is TGCGCCAGCAGCCTTAGGACAGGGGAGTACGAGCAGTACTTC.

This chain uses TRBV29-1 with TRBJ1-5; 8 nucleotides align to TRBD1. Germline V gene sequence: CDR1 SQVTM, CDR2 ANQGSEA. J gave up 6 bases and V 6 bases, and 7 bases lay outside the gene matches. The CDR3 loop spans 13 amino acids. CDR3 residues: CSVSGGEGQPQHF. CDR3 bases: TGCAGCGTGTCAGGGGGCGAAGGTCAGCCCCAGCATTTT.

The chain couples TRBV5-1 to TRBJ1-2, with D possibly matching TRBD1 (6 bases). The V and J ends lost 1 base and 8 bases respectively, with 18 bases between them. The CDR3 has 15 residues. Germline V gives CDR1 SGHRS, CDR2 YFSETQ. DNA for the CDR3: TGCGCCAGCAGCTTGCAGGTCGGGACAAGCCTCGGCTACACCTTC. Residues: CASSLQVGTSLGYTF.

V and J are TRBV7-9 and TRBJ2-7; D remains unclear. In germline, CDR1 is SEHNR, CDR2 FQNEAQ (reference sequence). V gave up 8 bases and J gave up 4 bases, with 6 bases separating them. This CDR3 is built from 10 residues. In DNA, the CDR3 is TGTGCCAGCGGCAAATACGAGCAGTACTTC. Translated: CASGKYEQYF.

The chain carries TRBV19 and TRBJ1-6; D uncertain. The germline V and J ends were trimmed by 0 bases and 8 bases, with 5 bases remaining between them. This CDR3 has 13 residues. In germline, CDR1 is LNHDA, CDR2 SQIVND (reference sequence). The CDR3 sequence: CASSIDIDSPLHF. The CDR3 bases are TGTGCCAGTAGTATAGATATTGATTCACCCCTCCACTTT.

This chain joins TRBV30 and TRBJ1-2; 8 bases line up with TRBD1. Trimming took 8 bases from V and 2 from J; bases not matched to a gene: 7. CDR1 is GTSNPN and CDR2 is SVGIG in the germline V gene (reference sequence). This CDR3 contains 13 residues. In DNA form, the CDR3 reads TGTGCCCGACAGGGGCCCTCCAACTATGGCTACACCTTC. Protein sequence: CARQGPSNYGYTF.

The chain recombines TRBV6-1 with TRBJ1-1; D is ambiguous. V dropped 7 bases and J dropped 6 bases, with 9 bases sitting between them. The CDR3 is 11 amino acids. Germline values: CDR1 MNHNS, CDR2 SASEGT. CDR3 sequence: CASKGDAEAFF. In DNA form, the CDR3 reads TGTGCCAGCAAGGGAGACGCTGAAGCTTTCTTT.

This chain links TRBV9 with TRBJ2-7, with 10 bases lining up with TRBD1. This CDR3 comprises 16 residues. Germline V gene sequence: CDR1 SGDLS, CDR2 YYNGEE. Germline trimming cut 4 bases from V and 0 bases from J; bases unmatched to any gene: 7. CDR3 in amino acids: CASSRTGGISSYEQYF. The CDR3 DNA is TGTGCCAGCAGCCGGACAGGGGGAATCAGCTCCTACGAGCAGTACTTC.

CDR3 coding DNA: TGCGCCAGCACCATACTCCCCACCGGGGAGCTGTTTTTT. It encodes CASTILPTGELFF. The rearrangement uses TRBV10-1 and TRBJ2-2; D unresolved. Germline CDR1 and CDR2: WNHNN and SYGVQD (reference sequence). CDR3 size: 13 residues. Trimming took off 7 bases at V and 4 bases at J, with 10 bases between the two ends.

This clone appeared once. This chain links TRBV10-3 with TRBJ1-2; no clear D. Germline values: CDR1 ENHRY, CDR2 SYGVKD. The CDR3 length is 13 residues. Trimming took off 3 bases at V and 8 bases at J, with 13 bases between the two ends. CDR3 protein: CAISDPERGGYTF. The CDR3, as DNA: TGTGCCATCAGTGACCCCGAGAGAGGAGGCTACACCTTC.

V and J are TRBV6-6 and TRBJ2-4, with D tentatively TRBD1 (5 bases). The germline V gene encodes CDR1 MNHNY and CDR2 SVGAGI (reference sequence). V lost 6 bases and J lost 9, with 18 bases in between. The CDR3 is 14 residues long. This chain's CDR3 is CASSNAQGSAIQYF. The CDR3, as DNA: TGTGCCAGCAGCAACGCCCAGGGAAGCGCCATTCAGTACTTC.

This chain links TRBV28 with TRBJ2-3, with D maybe TRBD2 (6 bases). Germline-derived CDR1 and CDR2 are MDHEN and SYDVKM. With 8 bases removed from V and 0 bases from J, the gap between germline ends came to 21 bases. The CDR3 runs 17 residues. The CDR3 protein is CASGPRDFPISTDTQYF. The CDR3 DNA sequence: TGTGCCAGCGGCCCCCGGGACTTCCCAATCAGCACAGATACGCAGTATTTT.

V usage is TRBV9 and J usage is TRBJ1-2; 8 nucleotides agree with TRBD1. CDR3 length equals 13 residues. Germline V gene data show CDR1 as SGDLS and CDR2 as YYNGEE. With V trimmed by 4 bases and J by 2 bases, 1 base remained unmatched. CDR3 amino acids: CASSRDRNYGYTF. As DNA, the CDR3 is TGTGCCAGCAGCCGGGACAGGAACTATGGCTACACCTTC.

The V and J genes are TRBV9 and TRBJ2-2, with a possible D match to TRBD2 (6 bases). The CDR3 is 16 amino acids. Germline V gives CDR1 SGDLS, CDR2 YYNGEE. The V end lost 1 base, the J end lost 0 bases, and 10 bases lay between the germline ends. The CDR3 sequence: CASSVSPGANTGELFF. The CDR3 bases are TGTGCCAGCAGCGTATCACCGGGGGCGAACACCGGGGAGCTGTTTTTT.

J is TRBJ1-2 and V is TRBV14; tentative D call: TRBD1 (5 bases). This CDR3 has 12 amino acids. V was cut by 4 bases and J by 7 bases, with 10 bases left in between. Germline V gene sequence: CDR1 SGHDN, CDR2 FVKESK. CDR3 sequence (DNA): TGTGCCAGCAGCCCAGGGAATGTTGGCTACACCTTC. This codes for CASSPGNVGYTF.